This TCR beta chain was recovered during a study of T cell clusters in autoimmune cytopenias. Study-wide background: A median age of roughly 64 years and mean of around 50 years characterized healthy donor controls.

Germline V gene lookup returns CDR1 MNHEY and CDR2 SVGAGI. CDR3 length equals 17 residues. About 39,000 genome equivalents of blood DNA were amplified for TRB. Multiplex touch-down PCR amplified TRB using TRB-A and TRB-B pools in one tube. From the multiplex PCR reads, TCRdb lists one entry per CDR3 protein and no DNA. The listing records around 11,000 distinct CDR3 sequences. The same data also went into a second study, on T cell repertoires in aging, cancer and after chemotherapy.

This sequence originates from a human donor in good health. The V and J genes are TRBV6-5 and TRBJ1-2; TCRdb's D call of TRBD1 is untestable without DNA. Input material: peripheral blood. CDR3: CASSYSPGTGAMGGYTF.